These 27 T cell receptor beta chains were all obtained from the same sample, sequenced in a study of radiotherapy plus CTLA-4 blockade in lung cancer. Here immunoSEQ multiplex PCR was the method, and the copy in TCRdb shows in-frame clones only, minus some. The repertoire holds about 39,000 clones, with 60% to 80% as singletons. Sequenced material: peripheral blood, taken from a patient treated with radiotherapy plus ipilimumab. Receptors were obtained from a human donor with non-small cell lung cancer that progressed on radiotherapy plus ipilimumab.

This sequence joins TRBV27 and TRBJ2-1, with TRBD2 matching 9 bases. The CDR3 length is 16 residues. Germline V gene lookup returns CDR1 MNHEY and CDR2 SMNVEV (reference sequence). V dropped 2 bases and J dropped 4; count of bases not matched to a gene: 6. The CDR3 bases are TGTGCCAGCAGTTTAGAGCTAGCGGGGTTTTACAATGAGCAGTTCTTC. Its translation is CASSLELAGFYNEQFF.

The rearrangement links TRBV19 to TRBJ1-5; 9 bases are shared with TRBD1. After removal of 9 bases from V and 6 bases from J, the junction contained 9 bases not matched to a gene. This CDR3 comprises 14 residues. Germline V gene lookup returns CDR1 LNHDA and CDR2 SQIVND (reference sequence). CDR3 sequence (DNA): TGTGCCAGCTCATCCGACAGGGGGTCTCAGCCCCAGCATTTT. It specifies CASSSDRGSQPQHF.

The chain joins TRBV18 to TRBJ2-6, with unresolved D. Germline V CDR1 and CDR2: KGHSH, LQKENI. The CDR3 consists of 15 residues. Trimming removed 0 bases from V and 0 bases from J, with 3 bases in between. The CDR3 reads CASSPPSSGANVLTF. For the CDR3, the DNA is TGTGCCAGCTCACCACCGAGCTCTGGGGCCAACGTCCTGACTTTC.

V and J are TRBV15 and TRBJ2-2; no clear D. Germline V CDR1 and CDR2: LNHNV, YYDKDF (reference sequence). Trimming left V 2 bases short and J 4 bases short, with 8 bases between. The CDR3 runs 14 residues. The CDR3 reads CATSRNPVTGELFF. The CDR3 coding sequence is TGTGCCACCAGCAGAAATCCGGTCACCGGGGAGCTGTTTTTT.

This sequence joins TRBV7-9 and TRBJ2-5; D is possibly TRBD2 (7 bases). The CDR3 is made up of 14 amino acids. V lost 1 base to trimming and J lost 9 bases, with 15 bases between them. Germline V lookup: CDR1 SEHNR, CDR2 FQNEAQ (reference sequence). The CDR3 sequence is CASSLESGGGPQYF. CDR3 coding DNA: TGTGCCAGCAGCTTAGAGTCGGGGGGCGGGCCCCAGTACTTC.

J is TRBJ2-1 and V is TRBV5-4; 10 bases are shared with TRBD2. The CDR3 extends over 15 amino acids. Per the germline V gene, CDR1 is SGHNT and CDR2 is YYREEE (reference sequence). With V trimmed by 4 bases and J by 6 bases, 7 bases remained unmatched. The CDR3: CASSGKRGGINEQFF. CDR3 in DNA: TGTGCCAGCAGCGGGAAGCGGGGGGGGATCAATGAGCAGTTCTTC.

This clone was found once. The chain recombines TRBV11-3 with TRBJ2-1; D ambiguous. This CDR3 is 15 amino acids long. CDR1 is SGHNT and CDR2 is YENEEA in the germline V gene. V was clipped by 5 bases and J by 0 bases, with 11 bases between them. CDR3 residues: CASSPSGSSYNEQFF. The DNA of the CDR3 is TGTGCCAGCAGCCCTTCGGGTAGCTCCTACAATGAGCAGTTCTTC.

This clone was observed a few times. The chain uses TRBV5-6 and TRBJ1-2, with 12 bases matching TRBD1. Trimming removed 4 bases from V and 5 bases from J; junction bases left unmatched: 3. Per the germline V gene, CDR1 is SGHDT and CDR2 is YYEEEE. The CDR3 covers 14 residues. Here the CDR3 DNA reads TGTGCCAGCAGCGGGGGACAGGGGGCATATGGCTACACCTTC. Amino acid sequence: CASSGGQGAYGYTF.

CDR3 region: CASSSGQGGNSPLHF. In DNA form, the CDR3 reads TGTGCCAGCAGTTCCGGACAGGGTGGGAATTCACCCCTCCACTTT. This chain uses TRBV28 with TRBJ1-6; 8 nucleotides line up with TRBD1. The CDR3 covers 15 residues. Losses at the gene ends were 4 bases for V and 7 bases for J; bases not matched to a gene: 6. Germline CDR1 is MDHEN and CDR2 is SYDVKM.

This rearrangement joins TRBV7-3 to TRBJ2-7; 11 bases map to TRBD2. Per the germline V gene, CDR1 is SGHTA and CDR2 is FQGTGA. There are 14 residues in the CDR3. After removal of 5 bases from V and 6 bases from J, the junction contained 6 bases not matched to a gene. The CDR3 loop is CASSQLAGVSEQYF. The CDR3 bases are TGTGCCAGCAGCCAACTAGCGGGGGTTAGCGAGCAGTACTTC.

The V call is TRBV15, the J call TRBJ2-5; TRBD1 matches 9 bases. V was clipped by 5 bases and J by 1 base; unmatched bases: 5. The germline V gene encodes CDR1 LNHNV and CDR2 YYDKDF (reference sequence). The CDR3 is made up of 15 amino acids. The CDR3 protein is CATSGRQGVQETQYF. Written as DNA, the CDR3 is TGTGCCACCAGCGGACGACAGGGGGTCCAAGAGACCCAGTACTTC. Full variable domain (missing parts from reference TRBV15 and TRBJ2-5): DAMVIQNPRYQVTQFGKPVTLSCSQTLNHNVMYWYQQKSSQAPKLLFHYYDKDFNNEADTPDNFQSRRPNTSFCFLDIRSPGLGDTAMYLCATSGRQGVQETQYFGPGTRLLVL.

As for this clone: Here the CDR3 omits its conserved ending phenylalanine or tryptophan, so a read error is the likely source. The DNA is left out, because the CDR3 cannot be placed on it with certainty; the CDR3 is given as TCRdb lists it. The same CDR3 is also encoded by other DNA sequences in this sample. This chain links TRBV9 with TRBJ2-7; the table gives TRBD1 as D, unverified against the DNA. Germline CDR1 and CDR2: SGDLS and YYNGEE. A total of 15 residues make up the CDR3, ends included. CDR3 region: CASSVFLGPYRGRLL.

This clone was seen more than once but under ten times. This chain joins TRBV5-1 and TRBJ2-2; 7 nucleotides align to TRBD2. J gave up 2 bases and V 4 bases, and 8 bases lay outside the gene matches. Germline values: CDR1 SGHRS, CDR2 YFSETQ. The CDR3 spans 16 residues. The CDR3 DNA reads TGCGCCAGCAGCCCGACCGGGACTACTAACACCGGGGAGCTGTTTTTT. This translates into CASSPTGTTNTGELFF. Based on the CDR3 plus reference TRBV5-1 and TRBJ2-2, the full variable domain is KAGVTQTPRYLIKTRGQQVTLSCSPISGHRSVSWYQQTPGQGLQFLFEYFSETQRNKGNFPGRFSGRQFSNSRSEMNVSTLELGDSALYLCASSPTGTTNTGELFFGEGSRLTVL.

Of note for this clone: The junction differs from germline at one of its ends, possibly a read error. The chain is built from TRBV7-7 and TRBJ2-2, with D possibly being TRBD1 (6 bases). The V gene's germline CDR1 is SSHAT and CDR2 FNYEAQ (reference sequence). CDR3 length: 14 residues. CDR3 in amino acids: CASSLEQGAGELFF. CDR3 nucleotide sequence: TGTGCTAGCAGCTTAGAACAGGGCGCCGGGGAGCTGTTTTTT.

In this sample, this clone turned up once. The V gene is TRBV18, the J gene TRBJ2-3, with D perhaps TRBD1 (6 bases). The CDR3 totals 12 residues. The germline CDR1 and CDR2 sequences are KGHSH and LQKENI. Trimming cost V 2 bases and J 6 bases, with 6 bases left between them. This CDR3 reads CASSPTGDTQYF. CDR3 coding DNA: TGTGCCAGCTCACCAACAGGGGATACGCAGTATTTT.

The DNA of the CDR3 is TGCGCCAGCAGCCACGGTCGGAGGTCGGGGGTGGGGGGTCAAGAGACCCAGTACTTC. Its translation is CASSHGRRSGVGGQETQYF. The chain joins TRBV4-1 to TRBJ2-5; TRBD2 might be the D (6 bases). This CDR3 comprises 19 residues. V dropped 3 bases and J dropped 2 bases, with 25 bases sitting between them. Looked up from germline, CDR1 is MGHRA and CDR2 is YSYEKL.

The J gene is TRBJ2-2, the V gene TRBV7-9; D unresolved. This CDR3 is 15 amino acids long. V was pared by 3 bases and J by 3 bases, with 11 bases between. Germline V gene lookup returns CDR1 SEHNR and CDR2 FQNEAQ (reference sequence). The CDR3 region has the DNA TGTGCCAGCAGCTTCGAGTCGAAATACACCGGGGAGCTGTTTTTT. This encodes CASSFESKYTGELFF.

V and J are TRBV5-5 and TRBJ2-2; D is perhaps TRBD1 (6 bases). The ends were cut back, 4 bases at V and 1 base at J, with 8 bases in the middle. Germline CDR1 and CDR2: SGHKS and YYEKEE (reference sequence). The CDR3 is 14 amino acids. The CDR3 sequence: CASSRGQNTGELFF. In DNA, the CDR3 is TGTGCCAGCAGCCGGGGACAGAACACCGGGGAGCTGTTTTTT.

The V gene is TRBV6-1, the J gene TRBJ1-6; 9 nucleotides match TRBD1. The CDR3 is 15 residues long. V lost 6 bases to trimming and J lost 0 bases; unmatched junction nucleotides: 0. Germline CDR1 is MNHNS and CDR2 is SASEGT. Here the CDR3 reads CASRQGASYNSPLHF. The CDR3 DNA follows: TGTGCCAGCAGACAGGGGGCCTCCTATAATTCACCCCTCCACTTT.

The chain is built from TRBV19 and TRBJ2-2, with 8 bases lining up with TRBD2. CDR1 and CDR2 from the germline V gene are LNHDA and SQIVND (reference sequence). The trim removed 0 bases at V and 6 bases at J, leaving 9 bases unmatched. The CDR3 loop spans 17 amino acids. CDR3 sequence: CASSIDSTGGPPGELFF. CDR3 DNA sequence: TGTGCCAGTAGTATAGATAGTACGGGGGGGCCGCCCGGGGAGCTGTTTTTT.

The chain is built from TRBV4-3 and TRBJ1-2, with D possibly TRBD1 on 5 matching bases. The CDR3 runs 16 residues. The germline V and J ends were trimmed by 0 bases and 3 bases, with 14 bases remaining between them. Per germline, CDR1 LGHNA and CDR2 YSLEER. The CDR3 here is CASSQDPGEAYYGYTF. The CDR3, as DNA: TGCGCCAGCAGCCAAGATCCGGGGGAGGCTTACTATGGCTACACCTTC.

Of note for this clone: Other DNA sequences in this specimen translate into the identical CDR3. The chain has TRBV5-1 and TRBJ1-1; TRBD1 is a possible D gene (5 bases). The CDR3 spans 14 residues. Germline lookup yields CDR1 SGHRS and CDR2 YFSETQ. V lost 0 bases and J lost 4, with 10 bases in between. In DNA form, the CDR3 reads TGCGCCAGCAGCTTGGTGGGGCGGGGCACTGAAGCTTTCTTT. It codes for CASSLVGRGTEAFF.

This chain joins TRBV6-1 and TRBJ1-1; 8 bases match TRBD1. V was pared by 8 bases and J by 4 bases, with 6 bases of the junction left unmatched. Germline loops: CDR1 MNHNS, CDR2 SASEGT. CDR3 size: 13 residues. For the CDR3, the DNA is TGTGCCAGCCACGGGACAGGCGGCACTGAAGCTTTCTTT. Translating gives CASHGTGGTEAFF.

The J gene is TRBJ2-2, the V gene TRBV11-1; TRBD2 matches at 8 bases. CDR1 and CDR2 from the germline V gene are SGHAT and FQDESV (reference sequence). CDR3 length: 13 amino acids. The junction had 4 bases not matched to a gene; V was cut back by 5 bases and J by 8 bases. CDR3 sequence reads: CASSPAGVGELFF. CDR3 nucleotides: TGTGCCAGCAGCCCAGCGGGGGTTGGGGAGCTGTTTTTT.

The rearrangement joins TRBV6-1 to TRBJ1-5; TRBD1 agrees at 9 bases. The CDR3 has 15 residues. CDR1 MNHNS and CDR2 SASEGT come from the germline V gene. V dropped 8 bases and J dropped 6; count of bases not matched to a gene: 11. DNA of the CDR3: TGTGCCAGCGGTCCCGGGACAGGGAGGGTTCAGCCCCAGCATTTT. Protein product: CASGPGTGRVQPQHF.

This clone was detected only a few times. V usage is TRBV7-3 and J usage is TRBJ1-2, with 7 nucleotides matching TRBD1. CDR3 length equals 13 residues. Per germline, CDR1 SGHTA and CDR2 FQGTGA. V dropped 4 bases and J dropped 3; count of bases not matched to a gene: 2. The CDR3 is CASSSGGYYGYTF. The CDR3 DNA reads as TGTGCCAGCAGCTCAGGGGGTTACTATGGCTACACCTTC.

Points on this clone: Compared with germline, one end of the junction differs, possibly owing to a read error. The chain is built from TRBV6-5 and TRBJ2-2; the match to TRBD2 covers 7 bases. The germline V gene encodes CDR1 MNHEY and CDR2 SVGAGI. CDR3 length: 15 residues. As DNA, the CDR3 is TGTACCAGCAGCCTGGAGCGACTAGCTTCCGGGGAGCTGTTTTTT. Translating gives CTSSLERLASGELFF.